A selection of T cell receptor beta chains follows, all from one sample in a study of control samples from healthy donors and cancer patients. Libraries were prepared by immunoSEQ multiplex PCR; TCRdb keeps only in-frame clonotypes and omits some of them. The sample has some 220,000 clones, around 94% seen once. Sequences were obtained from blood. The receptors originated from a man in his forties or fifties in good health. Both conserved end residues are part of each CDR3. Fields, in order: CDR3 protein, CDR3 DNA, clone size, V gene, D gene, J gene. A D gene is named only where the DNA matches it firmly. Clone size is stated in some rows and not others, as once, few, many or a class when expanded.

CSVTQGANTEAFF	TGCAGCGTTACACAGGGGGCGAACACTGAAGCTTTCTTT	-	TRBV29-1	TRBD1	TRBJ1-1
CASSPPSGLGGNTIYF	TGTGCCAGCTCACCACCGTCGGGCTTGGGCGGAAACACCATATATTTT	-	TRBV18	-	TRBJ1-3
CATSAGTGAVDGYTF	TGTGCCACCAGTGCTGGGACAGGGGCAGTAGATGGCTACACCTTC	-	TRBV24-1	TRBD1	TRBJ1-2
CASSGTSPSIYNEQFF	TGTGCCAGTAGTGGGACTAGCCCGTCGATCTACAATGAGCAGTTCTTC	-	TRBV19	TRBD2	TRBJ2-1
CASSPQGDRNTIYF	TGTGCCAGCAGTCCCCAAGGGGACAGAAACACCATATATTTT	-	TRBV28	-	TRBJ1-3
CASSRRDRVTGELFF	TGTGCCAGCAGCCGCCGGGACAGGGTTACCGGGGAGCTGTTTTTT	-	TRBV5-4	TRBD1	TRBJ2-2
CAISDRGGTSYEQYF	TGTGCCATCAGTGATCGCGGGGGGACCTCCTACGAGCAGTACTTC	-	TRBV10-3	TRBD2	TRBJ2-7
CASSIGRGRPLTDTQYF	TGTGCCAGTAGTATAGGCAGAGGACGGCCCCTCACAGATACGCAGTATTTT	-	TRBV19	-	TRBJ2-3
CASSDRLGAYGYTF	TGCGCCAGCAGTGACCGGCTGGGCGCCTATGGCTACACCTTC	-	TRBV10-1	-	TRBJ1-2
CASTSTGGTYEQYF	TGTGCCAGCACGTCAACAGGGGGTACTTACGAGCAGTACTTC	once	TRBV6-5	TRBD1	TRBJ2-7
CASKRGLLNQPQHF	TGTGCCAGCAAGAGGGGACTGCTTAATCAGCCCCAGCATTTT	-	TRBV3-1/TRBV3-2	-	TRBJ1-5
CASSPSVANTGELFF	TGCGCCAGCAGTCCTAGTGTTGCGAACACCGGGGAGCTGTTTTTT	-	TRBV10-1	-	TRBJ2-2
CASSQDEGVENTIYF	TGCGCCAGCAGCCAAGATGAGGGGGTAGAAAACACCATATATTTT	-	TRBV4-1	-	TRBJ1-3
CASSERGPEAFF	TGTGCCAGCAGTGAACGTGGACCCGAAGCTTTCTTT	-	TRBV2	-	TRBJ1-1
CASSQGVGDTEAFF	TGTGCCAGCAGCCAAGGGGTGGGCGACACTGAAGCTTTCTTT	-	TRBV3-1/TRBV3-2	-	TRBJ1-1
CASSPDRGNAGNTIYF	TGCGCCAGCAGCCCGGACAGGGGAAACGCTGGAAACACCATATATTTT	-	TRBV5-1	TRBD1	TRBJ1-3
CASGGGTEAFF	TGTGCCTCGGGAGGGGGCACTGAAGCTTTCTTT	-	TRBV30	-	TRBJ1-1
CASKRGGFGYTF	TGTGCCAGCAAACGGGGAGGGTTTGGCTACACCTTC	-	TRBV12-3/TRBV12-4	-	TRBJ1-2
CASSTIGQSGRYGYTF	TGTGCCAGCAGTACCATCGGACAGTCGGGGCGGTATGGCTACACCTTC	-	TRBV28	-	TRBJ1-2
CASSLTRGNSPLHF	TGTGCCAGCAGTTTAACCAGGGGCAATTCACCCCTCCACTTT	-	TRBV28	-	TRBJ1-6
CASSGGDEQYF	TGTGCCAGCAGCGGGGGGGACGAGCAGTACTTC	-	TRBV9	-	TRBJ2-7
CASTTEKSEKLFF	TGTGCCAGCACAACGGAGAAGAGTGAAAAACTGTTTTTT	-	TRBV2	-	TRBJ1-4
CASSPRTTLNTEAFF	TGCGCCAGCAGCCCCCGGACAACTTTGAACACTGAAGCTTTCTTT	-	TRBV4-3	-	TRBJ1-1
CSASSVSVYGYTF	TGCAGTGCTAGTTCTGTGTCTGTCTATGGCTACACCTTC	-	TRBV20-1	-	TRBJ1-2
CASSLNWAAGGPTDTQYF	TGTGCCAGCAGCTTAAATTGGGCTGCGGGGGGGCCGACAGATACGCAGTATTTT	-	TRBV7-2	TRBD2	TRBJ2-3
CASSQLTGDTGELFF	TGTGCCAGCAGCCAATTGACAGGGGACACCGGGGAGCTGTTTTTT	-	TRBV3-1/TRBV3-2	TRBD1	TRBJ2-2
CASSLEAGGAPEAFF	TGTGCCAGCAGCTTAGAGGCAGGGGGCGCCCCTGAAGCTTTCTTT	-	TRBV7-2	TRBD1	TRBJ1-1
CAGSRRLSTEAFF	TGTGCCGGGAGCAGGAGGTTGAGCACTGAAGCTTTCTTT	-	TRBV5-4	-	TRBJ1-1
CASSFRGSTDTQYF	TGTGCCAGCAGTTTTCGGGGCAGCACAGATACGCAGTATTTT	-	TRBV27	-	TRBJ2-3
CASSLVADTEAFF	TGTGCCAGCAGCTTAGTGGCAGACACTGAAGCTTTCTTT	-	TRBV7-9	-	TRBJ1-1
CASSHQVMDSPLHF	TGTGCCAGCAGCCATCAGGTGATGGATTCACCCCTCCACTTT	-	TRBV13	-	TRBJ1-6
CASSSPTGNEQFF	TGTGCCAGCAGTTCCCCGACGGGAAATGAGCAGTTCTTC	few	TRBV12-3/TRBV12-4	-	TRBJ2-1
CASSLPDRREGYTF	TGTGCCAGCAGTCTCCCCGACAGGAGGGAAGGCTACACCTTC	once	TRBV28	-	TRBJ1-2
CASSQVQGFFNSPLHF	TGCGCCAGCAGCCAAGTTCAGGGCTTTTTTAATTCACCCCTCCACTTT	-	TRBV4-1	-	TRBJ1-6
CASSLDFNQRGSYEQYF	TGTGCCAGCAGCTTAGATTTCAACCAGCGGGGCTCCTACGAGCAGTACTTC	once	TRBV7-2	TRBD2	TRBJ2-7
CASSERPGPQVHEQFF	TGTGCCAGCAGTGAGCGCCCGGGACCCCAGGTCCATGAGCAGTTCTTC	once	TRBV2	-	TRBJ2-1
CASSLAANTEAFF	TGTGCCAGCAGCTTGGCCGCGAACACTGAAGCTTTCTTT	-	TRBV5-4	-	TRBJ1-1
CASSPGTGGGSGGVTQYF	TGTGCCAGCAGCCCCGGGACGGGGGGGGGTTCCGGAGGTGTTACGCAGTATTTT	-	TRBV5-4	TRBD2	TRBJ2-3
CASSFGQGGETQYF	TGCGCCAGCAGCTTCGGACAGGGTGGGGAGACCCAGTACTTC	-	TRBV5-1	TRBD1	TRBJ2-5